Here is one T cell receptor (beta chain) with its context. Its antigen is currently unknown. This table comes from immunoSEQ multiplex PCR, and its TCRdb copy is limited to in-frame clones, with some not included. The sample lists 950,000 to 1,200,000 clones; 70% to 85% were seen once. V was clipped by 5 bases and J by 4 bases, with 23 bases between them. CDR3 length: 17 residues. CDR1 is SGHTA, CDR2 FQGTGA, per germline. Healthy HIV-negative adults with no recent acute infections or vaccinations were recruited as donors. The data were taken from a study of shared clonotypes between healthy human individuals. Study outcomes and limitations: A handful of donors had around 5.5% of their naive CD4 clonotypes in common.

The sample taken for sequencing was memory CD4+ T cells from PBMCs. This sample's subset: CD45RA-negative fraction. V is TRBV7-3 and J is TRBJ1-2; maybe TRBD1 (6 bases). This sequence was found in a man between 18 and 29 years old in good health. Some clones in this sample may be carry-over from other donors' samples. The CDR3 bases are TGTGCCAGCAGCCCCGGGGCAGGGGTGAATCTTGGCTATGGCTACACCTTC. It codes for CASSPGAGVNLGYGYTF.